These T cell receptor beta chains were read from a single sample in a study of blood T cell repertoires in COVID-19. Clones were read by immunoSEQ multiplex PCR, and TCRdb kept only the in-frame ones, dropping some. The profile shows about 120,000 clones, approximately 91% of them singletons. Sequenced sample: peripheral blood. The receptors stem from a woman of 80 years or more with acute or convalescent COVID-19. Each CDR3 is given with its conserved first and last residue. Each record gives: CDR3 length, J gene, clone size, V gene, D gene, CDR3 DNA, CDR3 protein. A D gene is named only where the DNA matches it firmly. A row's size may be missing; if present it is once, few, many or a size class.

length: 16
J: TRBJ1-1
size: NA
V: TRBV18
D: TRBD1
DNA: TGTGCCAGCTCACCAGGGACAGGGGCTTCGAACACTGAAGCTTTCTTT
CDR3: CASSPGTGASNTEAFF

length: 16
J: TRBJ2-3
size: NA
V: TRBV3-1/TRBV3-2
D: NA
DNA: TGTGCCAGCACCCCGGAGGGTAGCGGCTCCACAGATACGCAGTATTTT
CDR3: CASTPEGSGSTDTQYF

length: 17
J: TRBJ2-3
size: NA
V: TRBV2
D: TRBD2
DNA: TGTGCCAGCAGTGAACCGGTCGGGAGGCCCCCCGCAGATACGCAGTATTTT
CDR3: CASSEPVGRPPADTQYF

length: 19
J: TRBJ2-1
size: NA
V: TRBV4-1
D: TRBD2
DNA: TGCGCCAGCAGCCAATCGACTAGCGGGGGGTTACCGACTTACAATGAGCAGTTCTTC
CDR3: CASSQSTSGGLPTYNEQFF

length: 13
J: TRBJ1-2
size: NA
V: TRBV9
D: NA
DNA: TGTGCCAGCAGCGTAGGTGTGGAGAATGGCTACACCTTC
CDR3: CASSVGVENGYTF

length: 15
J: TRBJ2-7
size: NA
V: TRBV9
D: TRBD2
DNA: TGTGCCAGCAGCGTCCAAGCGGGAGGGCCCGACGAGCAGTACTTC
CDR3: CASSVQAGGPDEQYF

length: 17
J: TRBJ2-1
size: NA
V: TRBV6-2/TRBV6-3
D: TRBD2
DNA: TGTGCCAGCAGTTTCACACTCGGGGGGGCCAAGGTCAATGAGCAGTTCTTC
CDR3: CASSFTLGGAKVNEQFF

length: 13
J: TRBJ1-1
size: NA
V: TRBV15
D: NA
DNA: TGTGCCACCAGCAGATTCTCCGGAGCTGAAGCTTTCTTT
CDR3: CATSRFSGAEAFF

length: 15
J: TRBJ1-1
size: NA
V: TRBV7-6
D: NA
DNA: TGTGCCAGCAGCTTAGGGTCCCTCGGGAACACTGAAGCTTTCTTT
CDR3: CASSLGSLGNTEAFF

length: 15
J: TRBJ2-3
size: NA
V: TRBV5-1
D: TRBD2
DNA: TGCGCCAGCACCACTAGCGGTCGGAGCACAGATACGCAGTATTTT
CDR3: CASTTSGRSTDTQYF

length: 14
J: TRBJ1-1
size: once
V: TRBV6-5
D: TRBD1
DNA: TGTGCCAGCAGATTCGGGACAGGGCTTACTGAAGCTTTCTTT
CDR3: CASRFGTGLTEAFF

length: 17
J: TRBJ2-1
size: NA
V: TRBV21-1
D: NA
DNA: TGTGCCAGCAGCAAAGGAGAAATCCAGGGGACCTACAATGAGCAGTTCTTC
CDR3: CASSKGEIQGTYNEQFF

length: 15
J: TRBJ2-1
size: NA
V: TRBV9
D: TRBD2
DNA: TGTGCCAGCAGCCTGCAGCGGGGGGGTAACTATGAGCAGTTCTTC
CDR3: CASSLQRGGNYEQFF

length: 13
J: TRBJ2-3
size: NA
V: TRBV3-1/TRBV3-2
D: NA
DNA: TGTGCCAGCAGCCACACTAGTGCAGATACGCAGTATTTT
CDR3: CASSHTSADTQYF

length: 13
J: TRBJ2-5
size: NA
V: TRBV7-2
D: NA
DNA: TGTGCCAGCAGCTTACGTCTCCGAGAGACCCAGTACTTC
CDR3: CASSLRLRETQYF

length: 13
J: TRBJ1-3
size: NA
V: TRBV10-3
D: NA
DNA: TGTGCCATCAGCGGGAACTCTGGAAACACCATATATTTT
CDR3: CAISGNSGNTIYF

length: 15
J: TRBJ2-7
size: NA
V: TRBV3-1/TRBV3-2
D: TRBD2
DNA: TGTGCCAGCAGCCCCGGACTAGCGGGATCCTACGAGCAGTACTTC
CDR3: CASSPGLAGSYEQYF

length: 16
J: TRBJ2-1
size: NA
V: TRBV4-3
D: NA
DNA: TGCGCCAGCAGCCACGAGAGATGGGGGACTTACAATGAGCAGTTCTTC
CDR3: CASSHERWGTYNEQFF

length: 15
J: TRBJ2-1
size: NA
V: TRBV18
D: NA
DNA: TGTGCCAGCTCACGTCTTACTAGCCCCTCCAATGAGCAGTTCTTC
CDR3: CASSRLTSPSNEQFF

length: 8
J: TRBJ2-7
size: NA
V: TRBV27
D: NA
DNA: TGTGCCAGCAGTTCCTCTCCCTTC
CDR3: CASSSSPF

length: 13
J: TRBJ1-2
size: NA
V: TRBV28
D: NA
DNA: TGTGCCAGCAGTCCGGGTCGAGGCTATGGCTACACCTTC
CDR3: CASSPGRGYGYTF

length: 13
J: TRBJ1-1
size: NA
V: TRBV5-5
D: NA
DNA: TGTGCCAGCAGCTGGGGACACAACACTGAAGCTTTCTTT
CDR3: CASSWGHNTEAFF

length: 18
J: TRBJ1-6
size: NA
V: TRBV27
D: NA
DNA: TGTGCCAGCAGTTGGCCCACTGGTTCGAGCAGGTATAATTCACCCCTCCACTTT
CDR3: CASSWPTGSSRYNSPLHF

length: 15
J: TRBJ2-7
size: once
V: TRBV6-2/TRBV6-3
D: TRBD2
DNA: TGTGCCAGCAGCCAACCCGGGACTAGCGGTTACGAGCAGTACTTC
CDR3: CASSQPGTSGYEQYF

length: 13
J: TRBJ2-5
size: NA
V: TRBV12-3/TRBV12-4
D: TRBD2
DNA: TGTGCCAGCGGGACTAGCGGCCAAGAGACCCAGTACTTC
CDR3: CASGTSGQETQYF

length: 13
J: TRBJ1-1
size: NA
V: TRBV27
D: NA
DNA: TGTGCCAGCAGCTTTGGGGTGGGACAAGTAGCTTTCTTT
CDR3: CASSFGVGQVAFF

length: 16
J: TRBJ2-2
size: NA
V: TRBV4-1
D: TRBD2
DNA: TGCGCCAGCAGCCGCAGCGGGGACCAAAACACCGGGGAGCTGTTTTTT
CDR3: CASSRSGDQNTGELFF

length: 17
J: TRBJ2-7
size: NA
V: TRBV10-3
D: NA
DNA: TGTGCCATCAGTGAGTCCGAGGGATCCCACAGCTCCTACGAGCAGTACTTC
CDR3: CAISESEGSHSSYEQYF

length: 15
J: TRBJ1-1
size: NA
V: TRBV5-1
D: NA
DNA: TGCGCCAGCAGCCTAAGACAGGCAAAGAACACTGAAGCTTTCTTT
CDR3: CASSLRQAKNTEAFF

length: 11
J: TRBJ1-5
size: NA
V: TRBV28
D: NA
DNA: TGTGCCAGCAGTAACATCAATCCCCAGCATTTT
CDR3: CASSNINPQHF

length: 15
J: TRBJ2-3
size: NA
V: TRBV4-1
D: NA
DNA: TGCGCCAGCAGCCAGGACACCGGGCCCTCAGGTACGCAGTATTTT
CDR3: CASSQDTGPSGTQYF

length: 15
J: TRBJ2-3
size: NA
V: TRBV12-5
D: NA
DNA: TGTGCTAGTGGTTTGGGACTAGGAACGTACGATACGCAGTATTTT
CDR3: CASGLGLGTYDTQYF

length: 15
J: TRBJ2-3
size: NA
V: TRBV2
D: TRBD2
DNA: TGTGCCAGCGAGCTTGGCGGGAGGGCCGCAGATACGCAGTATTTT
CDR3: CASELGGRAADTQYF

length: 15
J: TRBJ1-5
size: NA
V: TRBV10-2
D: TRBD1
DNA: TGCGCCAGCAGTGCCGGGACAGGGGGCAATCAGCCCCAGCATTTT
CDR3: CASSAGTGGNQPQHF

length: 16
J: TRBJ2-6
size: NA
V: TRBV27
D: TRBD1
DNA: TGTGCCAGCAGTCACAGGGGGCCGGGGGGGGCCAACGTCCTGACTTTC
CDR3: CASSHRGPGGANVLTF

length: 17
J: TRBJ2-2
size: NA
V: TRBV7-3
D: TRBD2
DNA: TGTGCCAGCAGCTCCCGGGGGGTAGCGTCGAACACCGGGGAGCTGTTTTTT
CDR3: CASSSRGVASNTGELFF

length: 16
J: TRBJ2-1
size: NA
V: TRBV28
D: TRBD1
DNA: TGTGCCAGCAGTAAATGGGACAGCGACGGGTACAATGAGCAGTTCTTC
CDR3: CASSKWDSDGYNEQFF

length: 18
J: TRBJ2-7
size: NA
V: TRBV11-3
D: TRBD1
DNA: TGTGCCAGCAGCTTAGGCCACAGGGGGCTGATTATGTTCTACGAGCAGTACTTC
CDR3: CASSLGHRGLIMFYEQYF

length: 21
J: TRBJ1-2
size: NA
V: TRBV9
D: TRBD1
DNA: TGTGCCAGCAGCGTCAACCCGGGACAGGGGGCGCATGCCACTCCTAACTATGGCTACACCTTC
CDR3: CASSVNPGQGAHATPNYGYTF

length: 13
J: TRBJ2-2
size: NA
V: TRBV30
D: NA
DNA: TGTGCCTGGAGTGTTACAGAGATCGGGGAGCTGTTTTTT
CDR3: CAWSVTEIGELFF

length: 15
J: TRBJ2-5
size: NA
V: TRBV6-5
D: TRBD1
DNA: TGTGCCAGCAGTCGCCGGGACAGGGACCAAGAGACCCAGTACTTC
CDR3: CASSRRDRDQETQYF

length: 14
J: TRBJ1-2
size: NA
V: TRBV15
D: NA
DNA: TGTGCCACCAGCAGAGATAGGGGAAACTATGGCTACACCTTC
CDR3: CATSRDRGNYGYTF

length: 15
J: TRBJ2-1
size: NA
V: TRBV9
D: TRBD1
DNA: TGTGCCAGCAGCTTCCGACAGGGGTCTAACAATGAGCAGTTCTTC
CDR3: CASSFRQGSNNEQFF

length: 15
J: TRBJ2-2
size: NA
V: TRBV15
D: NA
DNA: TGTGCCACCAGCTCCTCCTACAGGGACGCCGGGGAGCTGTTTTTT
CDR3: CATSSSYRDAGELFF

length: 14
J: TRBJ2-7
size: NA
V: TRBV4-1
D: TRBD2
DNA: TGCGCCAGCAGCCAAGACAGCGGGATTTACGAGCAGTACTTC
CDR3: CASSQDSGIYEQYF

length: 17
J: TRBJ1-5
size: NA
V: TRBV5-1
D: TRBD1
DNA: TGCGCCAGCAGCCTTGGACAGGGAGACTCTAGCAATCAGCCCCAGCATTTT
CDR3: CASSLGQGDSSNQPQHF

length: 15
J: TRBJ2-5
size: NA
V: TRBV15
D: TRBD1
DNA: TGTGCCACCAGCAGAGCTCAGGGGGCGTGGGAGACCCAGTACTTC
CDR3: CATSRAQGAWETQYF

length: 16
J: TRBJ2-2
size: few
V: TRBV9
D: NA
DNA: TGTGCCAGCAGCGTAGATAGCGGCCTAACACCCGGGGAGCTGTTTTTT
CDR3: CASSVDSGLTPGELFF

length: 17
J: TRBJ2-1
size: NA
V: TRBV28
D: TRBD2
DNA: TGTGCCAGCAGTTCCCTCCCGACTAGCGGGAGGGCCTATGAGCAGTTCTTC
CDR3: CASSSLPTSGRAYEQFF

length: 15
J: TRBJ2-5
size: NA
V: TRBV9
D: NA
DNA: TGTGCCAGCAGCTCCATGGGGCTAGCGAGGGAGACCCAGTACTTC
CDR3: CASSSMGLARETQYF

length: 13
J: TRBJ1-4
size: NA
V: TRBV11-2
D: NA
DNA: TGTGCCAGCAGCTTAGGATTCGAGGAAAAACTGTTTTTT
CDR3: CASSLGFEEKLFF

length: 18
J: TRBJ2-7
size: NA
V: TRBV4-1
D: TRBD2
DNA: TGCGCCAGCAGCCAGGGCGATAGCGGGAAAATCCTCGCCTACGAGCAGTACTTC
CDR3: CASSQGDSGKILAYEQYF

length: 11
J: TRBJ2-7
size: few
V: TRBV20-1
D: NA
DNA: TGCAGTGCTCCCGACAGGAGTGAGCAGTACTTC
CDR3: CSAPDRSEQYF

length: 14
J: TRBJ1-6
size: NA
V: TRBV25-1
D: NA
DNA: TGTGCCAGCAGTGATCCCGGCGGGAATTCACCCCTCCACTTT
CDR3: CASSDPGGNSPLHF

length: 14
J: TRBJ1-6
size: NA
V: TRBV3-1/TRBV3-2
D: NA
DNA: TGTGCCAGCAGCTCCGGTTATTATAATTCACCCCTCCACTTT
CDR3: CASSSGYYNSPLHF

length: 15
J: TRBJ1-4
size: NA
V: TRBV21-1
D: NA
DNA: TGTGCCAGGTTGACAGGGACAGCAACTAATGAAAAACTGTTTTTT
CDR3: CARLTGTATNEKLFF